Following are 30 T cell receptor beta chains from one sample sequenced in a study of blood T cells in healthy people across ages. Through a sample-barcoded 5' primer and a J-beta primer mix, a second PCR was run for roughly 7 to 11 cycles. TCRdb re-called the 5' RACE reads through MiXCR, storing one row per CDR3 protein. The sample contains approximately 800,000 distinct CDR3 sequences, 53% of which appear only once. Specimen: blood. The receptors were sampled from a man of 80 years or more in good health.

The CDR3 here is CASSGRVRSGELFF. The CDR3 coding sequence is TGTGCCAGCTCGGGCAGGGTGAGATCCGGGGAGCTGTTTTTT. This chain connects TRBV3-1 to TRBJ2-2, with D possibly being TRBD1 (5 bases). This CDR3 region has 14 residues. Germline CDR1 is LGHDT and CDR2 is YNNKEL (reference sequence). V was cut by 8 bases and J by 6 bases, with 16 bases left in between. Using reference TRBV3-1 and TRBJ2-2 for the parts outside the CDR3, the full variable domain is DTAVSQTPKYLVTQMGNDKSIKCEQNLGHDTMYWYKQDSKKFLKIMFSYNNKELIINETVPNRFSPKSPDKAHLNLHINSLELGDSAVYFCASSGRVRSGELFFGEGSRLTVL.

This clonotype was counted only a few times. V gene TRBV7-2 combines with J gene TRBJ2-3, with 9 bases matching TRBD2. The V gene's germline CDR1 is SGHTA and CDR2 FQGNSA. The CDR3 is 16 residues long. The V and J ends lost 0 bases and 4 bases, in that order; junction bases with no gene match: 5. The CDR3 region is CASSLAAGGPADTQYF. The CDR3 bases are TGTGCCAGCAGCTTAGCGGCGGGAGGGCCCGCAGATACGCAGTATTTT.

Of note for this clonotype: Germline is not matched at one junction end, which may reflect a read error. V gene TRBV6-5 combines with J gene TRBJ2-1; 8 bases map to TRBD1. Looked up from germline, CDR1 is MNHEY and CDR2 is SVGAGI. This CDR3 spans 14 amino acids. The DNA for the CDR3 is TGTGCCAACAGTTTCACGGGACAGGCGGTTGAGCAGTTCTTC. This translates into CANSFTGQAVEQFF.

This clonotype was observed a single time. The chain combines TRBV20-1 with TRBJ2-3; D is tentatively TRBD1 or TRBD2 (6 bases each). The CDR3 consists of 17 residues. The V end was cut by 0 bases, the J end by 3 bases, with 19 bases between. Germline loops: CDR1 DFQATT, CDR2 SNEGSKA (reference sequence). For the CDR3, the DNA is TGCAGTGCTAGAGATTTCAGGGGCCTCGGAGGGACAGATACGCAGTATTTT. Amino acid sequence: CSARDFRGLGGTDTQYF.

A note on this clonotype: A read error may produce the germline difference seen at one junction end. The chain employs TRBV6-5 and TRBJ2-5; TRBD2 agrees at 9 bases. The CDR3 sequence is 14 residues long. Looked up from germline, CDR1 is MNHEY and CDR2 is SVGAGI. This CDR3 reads CASSPRLADNEQYF. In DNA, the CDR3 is TGCGCCAGCAGCCCCAGACTAGCGGACAATGAGCAGTACTTC.

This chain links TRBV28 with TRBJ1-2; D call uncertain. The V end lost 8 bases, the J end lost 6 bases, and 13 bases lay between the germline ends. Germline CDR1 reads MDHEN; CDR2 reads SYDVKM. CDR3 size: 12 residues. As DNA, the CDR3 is TGTGCCAGCGGATCGGAGGTTCATGGCTACACCTTC. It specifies CASGSEVHGYTF.

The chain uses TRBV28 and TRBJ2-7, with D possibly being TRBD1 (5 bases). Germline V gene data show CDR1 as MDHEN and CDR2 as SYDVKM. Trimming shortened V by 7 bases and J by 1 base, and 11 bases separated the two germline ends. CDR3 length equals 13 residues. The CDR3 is CASTRAASYEQYF. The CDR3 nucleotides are TGTGCCAGCACCAGGGCGGCTTCCTACGAGCAGTACTTC.

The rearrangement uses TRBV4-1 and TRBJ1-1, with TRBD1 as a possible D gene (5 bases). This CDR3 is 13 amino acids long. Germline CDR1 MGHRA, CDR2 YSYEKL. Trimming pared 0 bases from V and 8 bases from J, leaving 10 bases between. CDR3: CASSQDGGIEAFF. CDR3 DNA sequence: TGCGCCAGCAGCCAAGATGGGGGGATCGAAGCTTTCTTT.

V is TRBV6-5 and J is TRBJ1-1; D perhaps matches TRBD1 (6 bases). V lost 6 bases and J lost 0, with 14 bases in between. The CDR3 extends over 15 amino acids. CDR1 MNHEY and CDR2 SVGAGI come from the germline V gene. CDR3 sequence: CASSLRQVLNTEAFF. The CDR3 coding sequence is TGTGCCAGCAGCCTCAGACAGGTCTTGAACACTGAAGCTTTCTTT.

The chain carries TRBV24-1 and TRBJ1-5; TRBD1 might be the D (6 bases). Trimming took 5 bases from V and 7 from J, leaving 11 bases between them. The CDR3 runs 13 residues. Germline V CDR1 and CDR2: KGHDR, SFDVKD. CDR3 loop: CATSAAGVQPQHF. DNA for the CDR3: TGTGCCACCAGTGCGGCAGGGGTGCAGCCCCAGCATTTT.

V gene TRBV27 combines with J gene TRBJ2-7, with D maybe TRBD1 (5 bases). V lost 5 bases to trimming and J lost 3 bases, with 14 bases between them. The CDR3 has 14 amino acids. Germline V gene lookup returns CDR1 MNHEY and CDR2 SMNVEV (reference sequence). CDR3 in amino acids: CASSPHGQGYEQYF. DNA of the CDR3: TGTGCCAGCAGTCCCCACGGTCAGGGCTACGAGCAGTACTTC.

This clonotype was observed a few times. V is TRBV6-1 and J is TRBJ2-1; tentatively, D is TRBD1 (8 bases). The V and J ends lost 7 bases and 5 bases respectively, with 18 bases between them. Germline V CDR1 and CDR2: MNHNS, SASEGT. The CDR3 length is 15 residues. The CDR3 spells CASILRQGRDNEQFF. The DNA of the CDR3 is TGTGCCAGCATCCTCAGACAGGGGAGGGACAATGAGCAGTTCTTC.

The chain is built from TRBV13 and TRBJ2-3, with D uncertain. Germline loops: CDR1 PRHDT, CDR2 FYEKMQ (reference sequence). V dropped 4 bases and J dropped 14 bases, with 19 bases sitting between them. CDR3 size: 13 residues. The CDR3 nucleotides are TGTGCCAGCAGCTCCCTCGGTTTCAGATACGCGTATTTT. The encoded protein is CASSSLGFRYAYF.

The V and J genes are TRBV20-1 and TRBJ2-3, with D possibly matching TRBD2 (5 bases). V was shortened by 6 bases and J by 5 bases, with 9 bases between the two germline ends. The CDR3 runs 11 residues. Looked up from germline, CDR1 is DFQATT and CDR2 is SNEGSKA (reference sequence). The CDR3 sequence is CSALLGDTQYF. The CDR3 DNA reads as TGCAGTGCATTACTAGGAGATACGCAGTATTTT.

CDR3 nucleotide sequence: TGTGCCAGCAGCCCAGCCGGAGGGGGTTACTACGAGCAGTACTTC. Translated, it gives CASSPAGGGYYEQYF. V usage is TRBV3-1 and J usage is TRBJ2-7; D may correspond to TRBD1 or TRBD2 (6 bases each). CDR3 length: 15 residues. V was cut by 4 bases and J by 3 bases, with 16 bases left in between. The germline gives CDR1 LGHDT, CDR2 YNNKEL (reference sequence).

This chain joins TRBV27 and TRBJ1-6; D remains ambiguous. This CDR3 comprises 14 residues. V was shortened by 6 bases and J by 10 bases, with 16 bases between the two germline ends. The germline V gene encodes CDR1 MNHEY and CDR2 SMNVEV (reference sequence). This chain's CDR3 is CASRDFGRGSPLHF. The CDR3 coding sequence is TGTGCCAGCAGAGATTTTGGGCGCGGCTCACCCCTCCACTTT.

CDR3 protein: CSVEVLQETQYF. DNA of the CDR3: TGCAGCGTCGAGGTTCTACAAGAGACCCAGTACTTC. V and J are TRBV29-1 and TRBJ2-5; D not resolved. The CDR3 has 12 residues. In germline, CDR1 is SQVTM, CDR2 ANQGSEA. Trimming took 6 bases from V and 2 from J, leaving 10 bases between them.

CDR3 nucleotide sequence: TGCGCCAGCAGCCACGAGGGAGAGACCCAGTACTTC. It codes for CASSHEGETQYF. The chain carries TRBV5-1 and TRBJ2-5; tentative D call: TRBD2 (5 bases). Trimming cost V 4 bases and J 4 bases, with 8 bases left between them. The CDR3 is 12 residues long. Germline-derived CDR1 and CDR2 are SGHRS and YFSETQ.

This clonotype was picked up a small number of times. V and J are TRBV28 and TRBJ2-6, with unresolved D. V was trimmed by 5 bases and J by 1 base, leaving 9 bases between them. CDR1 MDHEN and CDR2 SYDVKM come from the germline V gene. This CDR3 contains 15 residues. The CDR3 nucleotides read TGTGCCAGCAGTCCCACCCAGTCTGGGGCCAACGTCCTGACTTTC. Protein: CASSPTQSGANVLTF. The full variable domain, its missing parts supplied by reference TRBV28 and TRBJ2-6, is DVKVTQSSRYLVKRTGEKVFLECVQDMDHENMFWYRQDPGLGLRLIYFSYDVKMKEKGDIPEGYSVSREKKERFSLILESASTNQTSMYLCASSPTQSGANVLTFGAGSRLTVL.

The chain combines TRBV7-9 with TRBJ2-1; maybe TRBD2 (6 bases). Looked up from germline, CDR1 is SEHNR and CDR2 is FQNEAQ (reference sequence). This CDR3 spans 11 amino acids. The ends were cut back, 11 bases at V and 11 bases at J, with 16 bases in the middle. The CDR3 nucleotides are TGTGCCGGTGCGCGGGGCCCACAGCAGTTCTTC. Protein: CAGARGPQQFF.

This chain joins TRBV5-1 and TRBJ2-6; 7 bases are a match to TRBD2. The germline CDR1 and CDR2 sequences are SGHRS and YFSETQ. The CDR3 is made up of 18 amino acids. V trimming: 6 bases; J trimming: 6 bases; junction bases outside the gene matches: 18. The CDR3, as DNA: TGCGCCAGCAACTTAAGAGGGACTATACCGCGGGAGGCCAACGTCCTGACTTTC. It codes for CASNLRGTIPREANVLTF.

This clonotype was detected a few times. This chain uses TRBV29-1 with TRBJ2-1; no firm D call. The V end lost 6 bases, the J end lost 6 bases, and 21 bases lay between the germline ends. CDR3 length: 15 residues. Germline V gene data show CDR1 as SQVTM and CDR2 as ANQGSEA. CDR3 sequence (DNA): TGCAGCGTGGCCCCCAGTGTGGCCCGATTCAATGAGCAGTTCTTC. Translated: CSVAPSVARFNEQFF.

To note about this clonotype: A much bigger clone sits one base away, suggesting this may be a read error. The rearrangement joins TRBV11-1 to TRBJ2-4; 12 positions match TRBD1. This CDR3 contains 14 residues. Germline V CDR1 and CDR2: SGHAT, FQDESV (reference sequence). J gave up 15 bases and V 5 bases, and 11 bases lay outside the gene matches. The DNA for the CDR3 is TGTGCCAGCAGCCCACGGGACAGGGGGCTCGAGCGGTACTTC. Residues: CASSPRDRGLERYF.

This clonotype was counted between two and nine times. The CDR3 nucleotides read TGTGCCAGCAGTTTTTGGGGGGGGGACGAGCAGTACTTC. This gives the protein CASSFWGGDEQYF. The chain carries TRBV12-3 or TRBV12-4 and TRBJ2-7; 7 nucleotides line up with TRBD2. J lost 5 bases, V lost 3 bases, and 4 bases had no gene match. The length of the CDR3 is 13 residues.

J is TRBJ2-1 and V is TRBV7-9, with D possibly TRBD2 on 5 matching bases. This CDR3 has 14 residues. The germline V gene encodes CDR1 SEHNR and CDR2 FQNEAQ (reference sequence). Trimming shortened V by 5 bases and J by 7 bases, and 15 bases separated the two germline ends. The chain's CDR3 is CASSPLTLGNEQFF. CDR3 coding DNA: TGTGCCAGCAGCCCGTTAACACTAGGTAATGAGCAGTTCTTC.

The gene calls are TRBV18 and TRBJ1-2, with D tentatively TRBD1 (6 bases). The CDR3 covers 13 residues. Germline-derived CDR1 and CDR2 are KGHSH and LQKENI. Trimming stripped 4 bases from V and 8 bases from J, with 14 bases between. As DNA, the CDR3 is TGTGCCAGCTCACGGGAGACAGGCCAAGGCTACACCTTC. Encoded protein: CASSRETGQGYTF.

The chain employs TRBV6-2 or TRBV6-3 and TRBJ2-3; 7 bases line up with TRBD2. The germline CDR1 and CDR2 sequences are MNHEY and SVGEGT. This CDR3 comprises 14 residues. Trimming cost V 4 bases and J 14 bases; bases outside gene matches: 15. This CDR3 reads CASSSRAGPRYAYF. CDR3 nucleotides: TGTGCCAGCAGTTCGCGAGCGGGGCCCAGATACGCGTATTTT.

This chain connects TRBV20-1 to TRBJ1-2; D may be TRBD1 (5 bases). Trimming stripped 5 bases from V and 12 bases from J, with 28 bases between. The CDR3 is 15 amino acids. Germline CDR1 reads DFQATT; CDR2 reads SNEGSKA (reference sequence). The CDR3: CSAPQSGTNRARDTF. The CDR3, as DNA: TGCAGTGCTCCCCAAAGCGGGACCAACCGCGCTCGGGACACCTTC.

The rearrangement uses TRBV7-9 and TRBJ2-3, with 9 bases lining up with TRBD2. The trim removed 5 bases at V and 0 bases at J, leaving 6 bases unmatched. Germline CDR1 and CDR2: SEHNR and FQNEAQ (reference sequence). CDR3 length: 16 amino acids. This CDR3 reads CASSTRLAESTDTQYF. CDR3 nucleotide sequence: TGTGCCAGCAGCACCCGACTAGCGGAAAGCACAGATACGCAGTATTTT.

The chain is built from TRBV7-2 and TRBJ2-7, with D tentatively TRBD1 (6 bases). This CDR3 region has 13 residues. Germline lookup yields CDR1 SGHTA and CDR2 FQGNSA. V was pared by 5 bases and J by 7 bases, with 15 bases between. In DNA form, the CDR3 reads TGTGCCAGCAGCCCTGACAGGTTGAGTGAGCAGTACTTC. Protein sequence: CASSPDRLSEQYF. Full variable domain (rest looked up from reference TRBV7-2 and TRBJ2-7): GAGVSQSPSNKVTEKGKDVELRCDPISGHTALYWYRQSLGQGLEFLIYFQGNSAPDKSGLPSDRFSAERTGGSVSTLTIQRTQQEDSAVYLCASSPDRLSEQYFGPGTRLTVT.